These 27 T cell receptor beta chains originate from one sample sequenced in a study of monozygotic twins with inflammatory bowel disease. TCRdb re-called the 5' RACE reads; one entry per CDR3 protein, DNA not given. Its listing shows 440,000 or so distinct CDR3 sequences. The sequencing input was blood. The receptors stem from a human donor with ulcerative colitis or Crohn's disease, or a healthy co-twin of an affected twin (not recorded which).

This chain connects TRBV11-1 to TRBJ2-2; TCRdb designates TRBD1, a call that cannot be tested without DNA. The germline CDR1 and CDR2 sequences are SGHAT and FQDESV (reference sequence). The CDR3 is 20 residues long. Here the CDR3 reads CASSAAKGATASGVTGELFF.

The chain has TRBV15 and TRBJ1-1; TCRdb designates TRBD1, a call that cannot be tested without DNA. The CDR3 runs to 13 residues. Germline V lookup: CDR1 LNHNV, CDR2 YYDKDF (reference sequence). The CDR3 here is CATSRPPTTEAFF.

The chain is built from TRBV7-9 and TRBJ2-3; TCRdb returns TRBD2, unconfirmable since there is no DNA. There are 17 residues in the CDR3. CDR1 SEHNR and CDR2 FQNEAQ come from the germline V gene (reference sequence). The CDR3 spells CASSSTLAGTSTDTQYF.

This chain links TRBV20-1 with TRBJ2-5; as DNA is missing, the TRBD2 call by TCRdb cannot be tested. Germline V gives CDR1 DFQATT, CDR2 SNEGSKA (reference sequence). The CDR3 is made up of 17 amino acids. CDR3: CSVGITGTSIRRETQYF.

The chain links TRBV20-1 to TRBJ2-7; as DNA is missing, the TRBD2 call by TCRdb cannot be tested. From germline, CDR1 is DFQATT and CDR2 SNEGSKA (reference sequence). The CDR3 has 16 amino acids. CDR3 amino acids: CSAREPGDSASYEQYF.

The CDR3 loop reads CSAAYDSYEQYF. The chain links TRBV20-1 to TRBJ2-7; TCRdb designates TRBD1, a call that cannot be tested without DNA. The CDR3 has 12 residues. Germline V gene data show CDR1 as DFQATT and CDR2 as SNEGSKA (reference sequence).

The chain combines TRBV21-1 with TRBJ2-7; TCRdb outputs TRBD2, but without DNA this stays unchecked. TRBV21-1 is termed a pseudogene. This CDR3 has 21 amino acids. CDR3 protein: CASSKDPISVRLAGGRCEQYF.

This CDR3 reads CASSDLNTEAFF. V and J are TRBV10-2 and TRBJ1-1. Germline-derived CDR1 and CDR2 are WSHSY and SAAADI. CDR3 length: 12 residues.

The V call is TRBV4-3, the J call TRBJ1-2. Per germline, CDR1 LGHNA and CDR2 YSLEER. This CDR3 comprises 15 residues. CDR3 in amino acids: CASSQEVGINYGYTF.

This rearrangement joins TRBV7-2 to TRBJ2-3. The CDR3 runs to 14 residues. Germline V gene sequence: CDR1 SGHTA, CDR2 FQGNSA. The CDR3 loop reads CASRSSGVTDTQYF.

This sequence joins TRBV5-1 and TRBJ1-1; there is no DNA to check the TCRdb D call of TRBD1. Germline CDR1 reads SGHRS; CDR2 reads YFSETQ. This CDR3 contains 16 residues. This CDR3 is CASSRGLGVGDTEAFF.

The chain combines TRBV12-3 or TRBV12-4 with TRBJ2-3. This CDR3 is 14 amino acids long. The CDR3 sequence: CASSLAADMDTQYF.

V and J are TRBV27 and TRBJ2-3; checking the TCRdb D call of TRBD2 is not possible without DNA. CDR3 length: 16 amino acids. Germline V gene sequence: CDR1 MNHEY, CDR2 SMNVEV (reference sequence). The CDR3 protein is CASSLQKRERSDTQYF.

The V call is TRBV5-1, the J call TRBJ2-3; there is no DNA to check the TCRdb D call of TRBD1. The CDR3 is 15 residues long. CDR1 is SGHRS and CDR2 is YFSETQ in the germline V gene. This CDR3 reads CASSLFPGALDTQYF.

The rearrangement joins TRBV20-1 to TRBJ2-7; TCRdb's D gene call, TRBD2, goes unchecked for lack of DNA. CDR1 and CDR2 from the germline V gene are DFQATT and SNEGSKA (reference sequence). This CDR3 spans 16 amino acids. The CDR3 region is CSARVRAGGPSYEQYF.

The rearrangement joins TRBV5-6 to TRBJ2-7; TCRdb's D gene call, TRBD2, goes unchecked for lack of DNA. CDR3 size: 14 residues. Germline V gene data show CDR1 as SGHDT and CDR2 as YYEEEE. CDR3 protein: CASSRRQRPYEQYF.

V gene TRBV3-1 combines with J gene TRBJ2-7. Germline loops: CDR1 LGHDT, CDR2 YNNKEL (reference sequence). The CDR3 has 15 amino acids. CDR3 protein: CASSQGSGSSYEQYF.

The rearrangement uses TRBV5-1 and TRBJ2-5; TCRdb picks TRBD2, but there is no DNA to check that call. Germline lookup yields CDR1 SGHRS and CDR2 YFSETQ. CDR3 length: 11 amino acids. This CDR3 is CASSGGETQYF.

The chain is built from TRBV7-8 and TRBJ1-1. CDR1 and CDR2 (germline): SGHVS, FQNEAQ. This CDR3 region has 17 residues. This CDR3 is CASSSLVGGRMNTEAFF.

V is TRBV5-1 and J is TRBJ1-2; TCRdb designates TRBD1, a call that cannot be tested without DNA. Germline V CDR1 and CDR2: SGHRS, YFSETQ. This CDR3 has 14 amino acids. Here the CDR3 reads CASTDTGGGNGYTF.

The chain carries TRBV27 and TRBJ1-2. Germline values: CDR1 MNHEY, CDR2 SMNVEV (reference sequence). The CDR3 covers 14 residues. CDR3 in amino acids: CASSKGTSNYGYTF.

The chain has TRBV10-3 and TRBJ2-7; absent DNA, TCRdb's TRBD2 call cannot be checked. The CDR3 is made up of 16 amino acids. The germline gives CDR1 ENHRY, CDR2 SYGVKD. CDR3 residues: CAIMEASGSKAYEQYF.

J is TRBJ1-5 and V is TRBV7-2. Germline V gene sequence: CDR1 SGHTA, CDR2 FQGNSA. The CDR3 length is 12 residues. The chain's CDR3 is CASSFGNPPQHF.

This chain joins TRBV10-3 and TRBJ2-3; the TCRdb D gene call, TRBD2, has no DNA to confirm it. Per the germline V gene, CDR1 is ENHRY and CDR2 is SYGVKD. The length of the CDR3 is 12 residues. The CDR3 sequence: CAISDLTSGLYF.

The chain is built from TRBV7-7 and TRBJ2-2; TCRdb proposes TRBD2, but this gene call is untestable without DNA. The germline V gene encodes CDR1 SSHAT and CDR2 FNYEAQ (reference sequence). This CDR3 spans 17 amino acids. The CDR3 sequence: CASSPATVGTNTGELFF.

V gene TRBV29-1 combines with J gene TRBJ1-4. The CDR3 length is 12 residues. Germline CDR1 and CDR2: SQVTM and ANQGSEA. CDR3 in amino acids: CSVVATNEKLFF.

V usage is TRBV18 and J usage is TRBJ2-1. Looked up from germline, CDR1 is KGHSH and CDR2 is LQKENI. This CDR3 is 13 amino acids long. The CDR3: CASSRIMGNEQFF.